This TCR beta chain was retrieved from a study of graft-versus-host responses after intestinal transplantation. On the study more broadly: Recipients had multivisceral, liver-intestinal, or isolated intestinal transplants. Regarding the study as a whole: Peak levels of circulating GvH clones tracked with early post-transplant HvG declines. High graft-versus-host to host-versus-graft clonal ratios were found in allografts of patients who had graft-donor T cell macrochimerism. Recipient marrow contained GvH clones, some of which appeared first in ileum or blood.

CDR3 length: 11 amino acids. Trimming stripped 10 bases from V and 3 bases from J, with 10 bases between. Germline CDR1 SNHLY, CDR2 FYNNEI. TCRdb's copy holds only in-frame clones and misses some; the assay was immunoSEQ multiplex PCR. The sample lists about 92,000 clones, around 90% occurring once. About this clone: Its antigen is currently unknown.

The V and J genes are TRBV2 and TRBJ2-7; tentatively, D is TRBD1 (6 bases). The starting material was unstimulated CD8+ T cells sorted from spleen or lymph node cells, obtained before intestinal transplant. The receptor was isolated from a human donor who received an intestinal transplant. CDR3 bases: TGTGCCAATTACAGGGTCTACGAGCAGTACTTC. Its protein product is CANYRVYEQYF.